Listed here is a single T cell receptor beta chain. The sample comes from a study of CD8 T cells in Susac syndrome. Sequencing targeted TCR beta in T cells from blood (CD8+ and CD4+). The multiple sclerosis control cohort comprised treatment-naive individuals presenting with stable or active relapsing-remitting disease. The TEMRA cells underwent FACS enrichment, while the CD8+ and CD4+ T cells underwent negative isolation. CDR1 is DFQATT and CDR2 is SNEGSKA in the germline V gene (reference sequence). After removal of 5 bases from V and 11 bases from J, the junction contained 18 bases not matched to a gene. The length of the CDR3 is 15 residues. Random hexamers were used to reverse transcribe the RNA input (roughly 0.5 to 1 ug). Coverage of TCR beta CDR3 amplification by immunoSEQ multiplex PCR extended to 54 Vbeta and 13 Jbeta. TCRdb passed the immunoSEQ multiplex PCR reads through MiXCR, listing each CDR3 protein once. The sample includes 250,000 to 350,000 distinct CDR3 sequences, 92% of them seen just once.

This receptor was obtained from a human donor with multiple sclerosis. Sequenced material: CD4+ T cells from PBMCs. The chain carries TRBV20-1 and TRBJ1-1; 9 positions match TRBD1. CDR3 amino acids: CSAPDRGIHKRGAFF. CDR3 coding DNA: TGCAGTGCTCCTGACAGGGGGATTCATAAGCGAGGCGCTTTCTTT.